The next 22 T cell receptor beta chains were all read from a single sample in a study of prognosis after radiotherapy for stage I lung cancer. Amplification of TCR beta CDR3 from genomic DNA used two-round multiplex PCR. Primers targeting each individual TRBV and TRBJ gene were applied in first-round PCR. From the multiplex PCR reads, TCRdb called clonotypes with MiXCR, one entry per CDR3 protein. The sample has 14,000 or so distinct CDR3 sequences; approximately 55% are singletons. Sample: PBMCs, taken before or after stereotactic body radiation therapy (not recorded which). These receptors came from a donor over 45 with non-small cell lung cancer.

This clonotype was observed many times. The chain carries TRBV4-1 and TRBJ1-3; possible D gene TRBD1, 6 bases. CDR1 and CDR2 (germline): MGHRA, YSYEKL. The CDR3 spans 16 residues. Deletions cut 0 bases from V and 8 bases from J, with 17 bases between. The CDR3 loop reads CASSQDTGRTRDTIYF. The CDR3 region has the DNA TGCGCCAGCAGCCAAGACACAGGGCGGACGAGAGACACCATATATTTT.

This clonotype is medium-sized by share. CDR3 in DNA: TGTGCCAGCAGTCGGGACAGGGGGTCCTACGAGCAGTACTTC. It codes for CASSRDRGSYEQYF. This chain joins TRBV7-2 and TRBJ2-7; 11 bases map to TRBD1. The CDR3 has 14 residues. The germline CDR1 and CDR2 sequences are SGHTA and FQGNSA. The J segment lost 1 base and the V segment lost 6 bases, leaving 2 bases of the junction unmatched.

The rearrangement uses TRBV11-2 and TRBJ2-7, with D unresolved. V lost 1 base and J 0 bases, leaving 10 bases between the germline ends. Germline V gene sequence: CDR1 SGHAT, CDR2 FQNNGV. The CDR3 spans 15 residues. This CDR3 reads CASSLGTILSYEQYF. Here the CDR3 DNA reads TGTGCCAGCAGCTTAGGGACGATCCTCTCCTACGAGCAGTACTTC.

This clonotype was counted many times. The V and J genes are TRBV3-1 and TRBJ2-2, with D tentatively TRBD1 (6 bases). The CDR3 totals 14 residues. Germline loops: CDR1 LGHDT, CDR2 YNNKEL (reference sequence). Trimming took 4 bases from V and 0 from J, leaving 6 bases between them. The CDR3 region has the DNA TGTGCCAGCAGCCGACAGGCGAACACCGGGGAGCTGTTTTTT. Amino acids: CASSRQANTGELFF. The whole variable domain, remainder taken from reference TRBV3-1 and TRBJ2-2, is DTAVSQTPKYLVTQMGNDKSIKCEQNLGHDTMYWYKQDSKKFLKIMFSYNNKELIINETVPNRFSPKSPDKAHLNLHINSLELGDSAVYFCASSRQANTGELFFGEGSRLTVL.

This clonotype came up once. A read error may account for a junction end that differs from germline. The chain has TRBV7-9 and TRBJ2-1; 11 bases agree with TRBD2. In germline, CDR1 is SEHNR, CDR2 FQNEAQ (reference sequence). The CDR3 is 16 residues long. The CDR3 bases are TGCGCCAGCAGCTCGTTCAGACTAGCGGGATACAATGAGCAGTTCTTC. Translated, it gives CASSSFRLAGYNEQFF.

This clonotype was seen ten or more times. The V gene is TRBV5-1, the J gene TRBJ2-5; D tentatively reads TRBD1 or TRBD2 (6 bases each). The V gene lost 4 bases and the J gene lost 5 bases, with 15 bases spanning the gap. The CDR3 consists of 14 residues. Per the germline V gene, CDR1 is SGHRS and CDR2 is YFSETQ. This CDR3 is CASSPQGGGETQYF. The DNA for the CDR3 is TGCGCCAGCAGCCCACAGGGAGGAGGGGAGACCCAGTACTTC.

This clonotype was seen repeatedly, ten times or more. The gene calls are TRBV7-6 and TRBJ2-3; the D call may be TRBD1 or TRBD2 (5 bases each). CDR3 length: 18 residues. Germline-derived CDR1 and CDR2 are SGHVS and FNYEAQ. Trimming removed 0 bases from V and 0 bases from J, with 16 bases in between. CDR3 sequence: CASSLAIFGAASTDTQYF. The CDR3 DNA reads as TGTGCCAGCAGCTTAGCTATTTTCGGGGCAGCTAGCACAGATACGCAGTATTTT.

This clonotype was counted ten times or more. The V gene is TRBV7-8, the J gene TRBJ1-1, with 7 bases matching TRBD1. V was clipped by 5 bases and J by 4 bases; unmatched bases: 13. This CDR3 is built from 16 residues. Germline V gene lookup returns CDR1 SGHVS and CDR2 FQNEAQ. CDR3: CASSKSTGVSGTEAFF. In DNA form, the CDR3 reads TGTGCCAGCAGCAAAAGTACAGGGGTTTCGGGCACTGAAGCTTTCTTT.

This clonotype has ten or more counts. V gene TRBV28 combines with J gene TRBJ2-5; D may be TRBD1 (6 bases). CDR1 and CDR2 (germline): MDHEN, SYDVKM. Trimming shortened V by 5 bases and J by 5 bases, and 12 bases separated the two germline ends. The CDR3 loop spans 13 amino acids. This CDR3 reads CASSRGFGETQYF. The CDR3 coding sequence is TGTGCCAGCAGTAGGGGGTTTGGGGAGACCCAGTACTTC. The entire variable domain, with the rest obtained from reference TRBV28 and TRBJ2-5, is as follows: DVKVTQSSRYLVKRTGEKVFLECVQDMDHENMFWYRQDPGLGLRLIYFSYDVKMKEKGDIPEGYSVSREKKERFSLILESASTNQTSMYLCASSRGFGETQYFGPGTRLLVL.

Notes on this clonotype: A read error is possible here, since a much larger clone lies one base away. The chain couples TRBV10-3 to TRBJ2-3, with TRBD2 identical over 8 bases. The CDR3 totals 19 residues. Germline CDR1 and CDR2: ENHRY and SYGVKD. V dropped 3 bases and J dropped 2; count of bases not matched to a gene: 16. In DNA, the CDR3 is TGTGCCATCAGTGATGCCCACATGAGCGGGGGCTCTTACACAGATACGCAGTATTTT. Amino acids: CAISDAHMSGGSYTDTQYF.

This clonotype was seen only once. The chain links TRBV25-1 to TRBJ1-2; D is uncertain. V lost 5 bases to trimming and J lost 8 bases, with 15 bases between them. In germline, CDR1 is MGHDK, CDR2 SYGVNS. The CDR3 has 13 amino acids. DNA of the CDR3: TGTGCCAGCAGTAGAGCGGGAATTTACGGCTACACCTTC. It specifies CASSRAGIYGYTF.

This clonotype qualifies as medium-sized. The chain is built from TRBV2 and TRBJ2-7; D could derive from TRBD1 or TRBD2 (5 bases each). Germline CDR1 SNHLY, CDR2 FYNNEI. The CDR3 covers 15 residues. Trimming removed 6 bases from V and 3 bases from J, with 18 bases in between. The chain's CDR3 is CASRPERDGRYEQYF. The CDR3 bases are TGTGCCAGCAGACCCGAACGGGACGGCCGCTACGAGCAGTACTTC.

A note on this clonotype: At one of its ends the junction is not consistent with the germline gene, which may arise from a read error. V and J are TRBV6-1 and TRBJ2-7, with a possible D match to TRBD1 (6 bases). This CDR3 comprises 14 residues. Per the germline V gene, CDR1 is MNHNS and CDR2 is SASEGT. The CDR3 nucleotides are TGTGCCAACAGTGCCCGCAGGGGTCAGAACGAGCAGTACTTC. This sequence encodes CANSARRGQNEQYF.

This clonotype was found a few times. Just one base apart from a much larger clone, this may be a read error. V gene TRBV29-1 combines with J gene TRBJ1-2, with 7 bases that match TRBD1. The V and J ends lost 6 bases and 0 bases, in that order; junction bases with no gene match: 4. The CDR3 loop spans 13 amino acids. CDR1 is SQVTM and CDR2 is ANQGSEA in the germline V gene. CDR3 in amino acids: CSVSGTANYGYTF. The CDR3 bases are TGCAGCGTCTCCGGGACAGCTAACTATGGCTACACCTTC. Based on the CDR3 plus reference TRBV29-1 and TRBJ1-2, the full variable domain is SAVISQKPSRDICQRGTSLTIQCQVDSQVTMMFWYRQQPGQSLTLIATANQGSEATYESGFVIDKFPISRPNLTFSTLTVSNMSPEDSSIYLCSVSGTANYGYTFGSGTRLTVV.

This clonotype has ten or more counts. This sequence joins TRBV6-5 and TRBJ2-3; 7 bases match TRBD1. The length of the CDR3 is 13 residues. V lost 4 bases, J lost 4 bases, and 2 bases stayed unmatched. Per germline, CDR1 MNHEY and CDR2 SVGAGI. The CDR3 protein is CASSSQGADTQYF. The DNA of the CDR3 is TGTGCCAGCAGTTCCCAGGGGGCAGATACGCAGTATTTT.

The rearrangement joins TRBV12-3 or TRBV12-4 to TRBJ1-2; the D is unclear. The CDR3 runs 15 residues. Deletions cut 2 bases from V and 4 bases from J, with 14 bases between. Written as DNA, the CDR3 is TGTGCCAGCAGTTTATCAGTGCAGAGCCCCTATGGCTACACCTTC. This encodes CASSLSVQSPYGYTF.

The CDR3 is CASSQNYRGGTGELFF. The CDR3 DNA reads TGTGCCAGCAGCCAAAACTACAGGGGAGGAACCGGGGAGCTGTTTTTT. V is TRBV3-1 and J is TRBJ2-2; tentatively, D is TRBD1 (7 bases). CDR3 length: 16 amino acids. V was trimmed by 2 bases and J by 5 bases, leaving 15 bases between them. Looked up from germline, CDR1 is LGHDT and CDR2 is YNNKEL (reference sequence).

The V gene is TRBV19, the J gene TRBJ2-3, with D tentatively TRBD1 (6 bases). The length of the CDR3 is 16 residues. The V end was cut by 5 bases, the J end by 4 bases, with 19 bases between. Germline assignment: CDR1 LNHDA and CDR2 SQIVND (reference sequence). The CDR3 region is CASSPGGGVGSDTQYF. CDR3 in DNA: TGTGCCAGTAGTCCCGGTGGGGGCGTCGGTTCAGATACGCAGTATTTT.

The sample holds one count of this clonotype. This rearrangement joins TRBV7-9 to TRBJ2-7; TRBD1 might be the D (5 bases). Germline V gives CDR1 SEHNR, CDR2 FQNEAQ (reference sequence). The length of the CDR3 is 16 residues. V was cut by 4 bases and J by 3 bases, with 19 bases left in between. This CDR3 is CASSYTDQGRIYEQYF. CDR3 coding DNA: TGTGCCAGCAGCTATACCGACCAGGGTAGGATCTACGAGCAGTACTTC. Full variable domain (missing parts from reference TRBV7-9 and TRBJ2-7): DTGVSQNPRHKITKRGQNVTFRCDPISEHNRLYWYRQTLGQGPEFLTYFQNEAQLEKSRLLSDRFSAERPKGSFSTLEIQRTEQGDSAMYLCASSYTDQGRIYEQYFGPGTRLTVT.

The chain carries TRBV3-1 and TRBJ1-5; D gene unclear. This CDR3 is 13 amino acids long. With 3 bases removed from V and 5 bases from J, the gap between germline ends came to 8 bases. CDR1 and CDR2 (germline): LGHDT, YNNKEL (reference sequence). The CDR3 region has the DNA TGTGCCAGCAGCCAGGGAACCGATCAGCCCCAGCATTTT. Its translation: CASSQGTDQPQHF. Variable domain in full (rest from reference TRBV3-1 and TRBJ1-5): DTAVSQTPKYLVTQMGNDKSIKCEQNLGHDTMYWYKQDSKKFLKIMFSYNNKELIINETVPNRFSPKSPDKAHLNLHINSLELGDSAVYFCASSQGTDQPQHFGDGTRLSIL.

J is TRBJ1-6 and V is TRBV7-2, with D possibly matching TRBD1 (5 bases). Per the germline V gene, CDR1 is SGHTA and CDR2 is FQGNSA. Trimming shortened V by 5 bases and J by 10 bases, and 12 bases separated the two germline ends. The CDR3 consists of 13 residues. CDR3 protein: CASSLGTGSPLHF. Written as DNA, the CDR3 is TGTGCCAGCAGCCTTGGGACCGGATCACCCCTCCACTTT.

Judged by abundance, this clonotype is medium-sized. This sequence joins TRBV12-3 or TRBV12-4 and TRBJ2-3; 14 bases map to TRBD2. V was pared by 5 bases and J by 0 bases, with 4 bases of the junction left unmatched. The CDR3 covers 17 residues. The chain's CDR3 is CASSMGLAGASTDTQYF. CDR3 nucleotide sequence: TGTGCCAGCAGTATGGGACTAGCGGGAGCTAGCACAGATACGCAGTATTTT.